Listed below are T cell receptor beta chains from one sample, sequenced in a study of T cells in Graves' hyperthyroidism and ophthalmopathy. TCRdb independently ran MiXCR on the multiplex PCR reads; one entry per CDR3 protein. This table has about half a million distinct CDR3 sequences, about 16% appearing once. Sequenced material: blood. The source of these receptors is a woman under 40 with Graves' ophthalmopathy. Both conserved end residues are part of each CDR3. The D gene is left open where the match is weak. Part of the rows lack a size; the others show once, few, many or a class for expanded clones.

few | TRBJ1-5 | TRBD1 | TRBV29-1 | CSATGGLNQPQHF | TGCAGCGCTACAGGGGGCCTCAATCAGCCCCAGCATTTT
many | TRBJ1-3 | - | TRBV12-3/TRBV12-4 | CATGSRNTIYF | TGTGCCACCGGTAGTAGGAACACCATATATTTT
many | TRBJ2-7 | - | TRBV6-2/TRBV6-3 | CASSYGIGQLSRYEQYF | TGTGCCAGCAGTTACGGGATAGGACAGCTCTCAAGGTACGAGCAGTACTTC
many | TRBJ2-7 | - | TRBV30 | CAWSVHGTYEQYF | TGTGCCTGGAGTGTTCACGGAACCTACGAGCAGTACTTC
many | TRBJ2-1 | TRBD2 | TRBV28 | CASNPSGTSGNNEQFF | TGTGCCAGCAACCCTTCAGGGACTAGCGGCAACAATGAGCAGTTCTTC
many | TRBJ1-1 | - | TRBV18 | CASSPPGIMNTEAFF | TGTGCCAGCTCACCTCCAGGGATCATGAACACTGAAGCTTTCTTT
- | TRBJ2-3 | - | TRBV7-2 | CASSSGRARSDTQYF | TGTGCCAGCAGCTCAGGGAGAGCTAGATCAGATACGCAGTATTTT
- | TRBJ2-3 | TRBD2 | TRBV27 | CASSSAGEGGDTQYF | TGTGCCAGCAGTAGCGCGGGAGAGGGCGGGGATACGCAGTATTTT
many | TRBJ2-5 | TRBD1 | TRBV28 | CASSSRTGREQETQYF | TGTGCCAGCAGTTCCCGGACAGGGCGGGAACAAGAGACCCAGTACTTC
- | TRBJ1-5 | - | TRBV27 | CAGRNRDPNQPQHF | TGTGCCGGCAGAAACCGGGATCCCAATCAGCCCCAGCATTTT
many | TRBJ2-3 | TRBD2 | TRBV7-9 | CASSDALSGIVTDTQYF | TGTGCCAGCAGCGATGCCCTTAGCGGGATAGTCACAGATACGCAGTATTTT
few | TRBJ1-3 | - | TRBV29-1 | CSVGLSGNTIYF | TGCAGCGTTGGGCTCTCTGGAAACACCATATATTTT
- | TRBJ1-2 | - | TRBV19 | CASQPSRYGYTF | TGTGCCAGTCAACCGAGTAGATATGGCTACACCTTC
few | TRBJ1-4 | TRBD1 | TRBV12-3/TRBV12-4 | CASQGGRVEKLFF | TGTGCCAGCCAAGGGGGCAGGGTTGAAAAACTGTTTTTT
few | TRBJ1-3 | - | TRBV11-3 | CASSFLLRSISGNTIYF | TGTGCCAGCAGCTTCCTCTTAAGGAGCATCTCTGGAAACACCATATATTTT
- | TRBJ1-2 | - | TRBV12-3/TRBV12-4 | CASSFGGAGGYTF | TGTGCCAGCAGTTTCGGGGGGGCTGGTGGCTACACCTTC
many | TRBJ2-3 | - | TRBV10-1 | CASKRDGSSTDTQYF | TGCGCCAGCAAGAGGGATGGTTCTAGCACAGATACGCAGTATTTT
many | TRBJ2-1 | - | TRBV5-1 | CASSLGGPINEQFF | TGCGCCAGCAGCTTGGGCGGACCTATCAATGAGCAGTTCTTC
- | TRBJ2-3 | - | TRBV12-3/TRBV12-4 | CASSFGVGRDTQYF | TGTGCCAGCAGTTTCGGGGTGGGGCGAGATACGCAGTATTTT
few | TRBJ1-3 | TRBD1 | TRBV15 | CATSREADGTVSGNTIYF | TGTGCCACCAGCAGAGAAGCGGACGGGACAGTCTCTGGAAACACCATATATTTT
many | TRBJ2-7 | TRBD1 | TRBV18 | CASSPETGWAEQYF | TGTGCCAGCTCACCAGAGACAGGGTGGGCCGAGCAGTACTTC
- | TRBJ2-7 | - | TRBV7-2 | CASSLVGGLEQHF | TGTGCCAGCAGCTTAGTTGGAGGTCTAGAGCAGCACTTC
- | TRBJ1-5 | - | TRBV28 | CASMGRESQHF | TGTGCCAGCATGGGGAGAGAGTCCCAGCATTTT
many | TRBJ2-7 | - | TRBV20-1 | CSARTGSSYEQYF | TGCAGTGCCCGGACCGGGAGCTCCTACGAGCAGTACTTC
many | TRBJ2-2 | - | TRBV9 | CASSSLGSMAGELFF | TGTGCCAGCAGCTCCCTAGGGTCCATGGCCGGGGAGCTGTTTTTT
few | TRBJ2-3 | TRBD1 | TRBV7-9 | CASSFTGDGTQYF | TGTGCCAGCAGCTTTACAGGGGACGGTACGCAGTATTTT
few | TRBJ2-1 | TRBD1 | TRBV18 | CASSPRLDRGFYNEQFF | TGTGCCAGCTCACCACGTCTGGACAGGGGATTCTACAATGAGCAGTTCTTC
few | TRBJ2-2 | TRBD2 | TRBV7-2 | CASSFGGGRDTGELFF | TGTGCCAGCAGCTTTGGGGGAGGGCGGGACACCGGGGAGCTGTTTTTT
many | TRBJ2-1 | - | TRBV29-1 | CSVWENEQFF | TGCAGCGTATGGGAGAATGAGCAGTTCTTC
few | TRBJ2-1 | - | TRBV28 | CASALASYNEQFF | TGTGCCAGCGCTCTAGCGAGTTACAATGAGCAGTTCTTC
few | TRBJ2-7 | - | TRBV7-9 | CASSPTGATTHEQYF | TGTGCCAGCAGCCCAACCGGGGCCACCACCCACGAGCAGTACTTC
many | TRBJ2-1 | TRBD2 | TRBV20-1 | CRGSGGNEQFF | TGCAGAGGGAGCGGGGGGAATGAGCAGTTCTTC
- | TRBJ2-5 | - | TRBV10-1 | CASSEQLAPGTQYF | TGCGCCAGCAGTGAGCAACTAGCCCCCGGGACCCAGTACTTC
many | TRBJ2-2 | TRBD1 | TRBV12-3/TRBV12-4 | CATDDRGPRELFF | TGTGCCACCGACGACAGGGGACCAAGGGAGCTGTTTTTT
- | TRBJ2-2 | - | TRBV4-3 | CASSQDGPTGTANTGELFF | TGCGCCAGCAGCCAAGACGGGCCGACAGGGACTGCGAACACCGGGGAGCTGTTTTTT
many | TRBJ2-2 | - | TRBV7-3 | CASSSKTAVGTGELFF | TGTGCCAGCAGCTCGAAGACGGCGGTCGGGACCGGGGAGCTGTTTTTT
many | TRBJ2-1 | TRBD2 | TRBV7-9 | CASTVLGLAGGTSYNEQFF | TGTGCCAGCACCGTTCTGGGACTAGCGGGAGGGACCTCCTACAATGAGCAGTTCTTC
many | TRBJ2-5 | - | TRBV10-3 | CAISESAVQETQYF | TGTGCCATCAGTGAGTCGGCAGTTCAAGAGACCCAGTACTTC
few | TRBJ2-3 | TRBD1 | TRBV7-2 | CASGRDRVEDTQYF | TGTGCCAGCGGAAGGGACAGGGTGGAAGATACGCAGTATTTT
many | TRBJ1-1 | - | TRBV30 | CAWSGPGQVNTEAFF | TGTGCCTGGAGTGGACCGGGACAAGTGAACACTGAAGCTTTCTTT
- | TRBJ2-7 | TRBD2 | TRBV4-3 | CASSQAAGGYEQYF | TGCGCCAGCAGCCAAGCTGCGGGAGGCTACGAGCAGTACTTC
many | TRBJ1-5 | - | TRBV5-1 | CASSPDSLNQPQHF | TGCGCCAGCAGCCCGGACAGTCTTAATCAGCCCCAGCATTTT
- | TRBJ2-2 | TRBD1 | TRBV7-2 | CASSSFKTGPRTGELFF | TGTGCCAGCAGCTCCTTTAAGACAGGGCCCCGCACCGGGGAGCTGTTTTTT
many | TRBJ2-7 | - | TRBV28 | CASSLLEGEQYF | TGTGCCAGCAGTTTATTAGAGGGAGAGCAGTACTTC
many | TRBJ1-2 | - | TRBV4-3 | CASSRLGRDYGYTF | TGCGCCAGCAGCCGCTTAGGCCGGGACTATGGCTACACCTTC
many | TRBJ2-5 | - | TRBV20-1 | CSARDPVSPRETQYF | TGCAGTGCTAGAGATCCGGTTTCCCCGCGAGAGACCCAGTACTTC